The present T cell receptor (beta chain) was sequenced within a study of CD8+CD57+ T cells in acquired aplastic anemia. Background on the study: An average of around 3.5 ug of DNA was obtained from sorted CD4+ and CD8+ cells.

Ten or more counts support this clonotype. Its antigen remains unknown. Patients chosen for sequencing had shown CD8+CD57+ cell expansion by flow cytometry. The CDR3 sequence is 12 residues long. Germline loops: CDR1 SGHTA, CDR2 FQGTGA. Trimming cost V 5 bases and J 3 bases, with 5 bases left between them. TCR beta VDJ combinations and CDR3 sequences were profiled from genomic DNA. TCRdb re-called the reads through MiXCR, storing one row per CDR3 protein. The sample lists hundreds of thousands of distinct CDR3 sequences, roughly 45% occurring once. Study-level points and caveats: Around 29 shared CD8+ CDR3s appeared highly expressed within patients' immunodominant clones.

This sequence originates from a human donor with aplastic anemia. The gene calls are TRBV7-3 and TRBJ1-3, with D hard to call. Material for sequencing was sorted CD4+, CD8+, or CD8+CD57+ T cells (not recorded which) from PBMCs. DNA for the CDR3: TGTGCCAGCAGCGCCAATGGAAACACCATATATTTT. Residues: CASSANGNTIYF.